This T cell receptor (beta chain) originates from a study of cytomegalovirus exposure and HLA in healthy donors (dated by TCRdb to 2016 to 2017). For context, the study as a whole: An earlier analysis of 550 to 700 of the donors reported about 250 Gb of sequence data and around 110 million unique TCR beta sequences from 150 million to 200 million T cells. HLA typing included class I and class II loci at four-digit resolution. Rather than using new phenotypic data, the later analysis identified candidate immune exposures from TCR beta sequences and from how often those sequences occurred across donors. To predict cytomegalovirus infection status, the study brought together high-throughput TCR immunosequencing, statistical association of individual TCRs with disease status, and machine learning. Besides the first cohort of hundreds of subjects, a separate validation cohort made up of roughly 120 different subjects was used. An earlier analysis of 500 to 750 of the donors applied high-throughput TCR beta sequencing to assess whether each TCR beta V gene segment acted as functional or pseudogenic. The study aimed to test whether signatures of past pathogen exposure could be identified by cataloging public T cell receptors. The genetic ancestry cluster associated with self-reported Caucasian donors included about four fifths of the 398 genotyped donors. Donor age, sex, ethnicity and CMV serostatus were compiled alongside the repertoire data. Four to six DR-DQ haplotypes were handled as single units for association and clustering because linkage in the cohort was strong. To study patterns of TCR occurrence, a later analysis re-analyzed previously published TCR beta repertoires from 650 to 750 donors and added high-resolution HLA genotyping. Among around 400 genotyped donors of the cohort, an average of around 250,000 unique TCR beta nucleotide sequences was sequenced per donor, of which 15% to 20% were non-productive. Typing coverage differed by locus: A, B, C, DRB1 and DQB1 were typed in about 620-630 donors, DQA1 in about 500, DPA1 in nearly 610, and DPB1 in 450 to 490. Roughly 300 gigabases of sequencing data and 70 million to 85 million unique TCR sequences were included in an early release covering several hundred HLA-typed donors. The study profiled the T cell repertoires of under 700 subjects by immunosequencing and related them to cytomegalovirus serostatus. Every discovery cohort repertoire had been produced on one sequencing platform. A later genetic analysis used genome-wide SNP genotypes for about three fifths of the roughly 700 donors, treating that subset as a discovery cohort. Study-level results and caveats: A total of 150 to 200 TCR beta chains were listed by the study as associated with cytomegalovirus. Some IMGT-functional V segments, including TRBV6-2 and TRBV6-3, could not be told apart with the 87-base-pair reads, so those segments were excluded. Because HLA typing was unavailable for some donors at each locus, only the typed subset was used in association tests. Sequencing depth was assumed to be roughly uniform across donors in the presence/absence analyses, though that assumption may not hold. Specific HLA alleles were associated with over 15,000 TCR beta sequences at a false discovery rate of 0.05 in a later analysis. A few of the identified cytomegalovirus-associated TCR beta chains were confirmed in vitro to be specific for cytomegalovirus antigens. Linkage disequilibrium might explain the correlated functional status among segregating V segments, but an unknown experimental factor could not be ruled out. When HLA alleles, especially DR and DQ, strongly co-occurred, TCR associations were difficult to assign to individual alleles. V-gene and J-gene trimming of TCR beta chains was associated with a missense DCLRE1C variant in a later genetic analysis, and the association was replicated in an independent cohort. The sequencing pipeline was judged likely to have produced a cluster of highly shared sequence variants as a technical artifact. A later analysis found that HLA-associated TCR beta chains were more clonally expanded and had lower generation probabilities than equally common non-associated chains. In both the original and validation cohorts, the classifier was reported to diagnose cytomegalovirus status with high specificity and sensitivity. Compared with the 666-donor mean, donors in an Asian-associated ancestry cluster had fewer N-insertions in productive TCRs, according to a later genetic analysis. This cohort had only TCR beta chains sequenced, and the lack of alpha or paired-chain data limited which features could be detected. A further reported finding was that TCR beta sequences accurately predicted the HLA-A and HLA-B alleles for most subjects in the first cohort. In a later analysis, the rate of TCR association differed among HLA loci, with DRB1 alleles having the most associated TCRs and HLA-C alleles having the fewest. Broadly in line with IMGT annotations, most TCR beta V segments showed up in productive rearrangements about 87% or about 30% of the time in an earlier analysis of several hundred of the donors. CMV serostatus was the only immune exposure information available for the cohort. According to a later analysis, most CMV-associated TCR beta chains appeared to be HLA-restricted, and the HLA associations seemed to be driven largely by CMV exposure. In a later analysis, several top co-occurrence clusters were reported to appear linked to parvovirus B19, influenza, CMV and Epstein-Barr virus. The earlier analysis of 587 of the donors excluded some 16 rarely observed V segments, including chromosome 9 orphons, because counts were too low. According to the authors, the approach could potentially be generalized to other disease states and immunological phenotypes. While some public TCRs were present in many individuals, most TCR sequences turned up only very rarely across donors.

The library was prepared using the immunoSEQ multiplex PCR assay. For the multiplex PCR, a mixture combining 60 forward primers for TCR Vbeta segments and 13 reverse primers for TCR Jbeta segments was used. The CDR3 region of rearranged TCR beta genes was amplified from genomic DNA with a multiplex PCR assay. The amplified TCR beta libraries were sequenced on the Illumina HiSeq System as 87-base-pair reads. In the original analysis: Across the roughly 600 repertoires, a later analysis counted tens of millions of unique TCR beta chains, some 11 million of which were shared by at least two donors. Raw reads were error-corrected and collapsed into unique sequences with a nearest-neighbor algorithm that merged closely related sequences to remove PCR and sequencing errors. To assign V, D and J gene segments, CDR3 sequences were aligned to IMGT reference sequences. For a sequence to be retained, at least a six-nucleotide match to both a V gene segment and a J gene segment was required. A rearrangement was called productive if the CDR3 had no stop codons and remained in frame with V and J, and every other rearrangement was called non-productive. CDR3 was defined by IMGT convention, running from the second conserved V-encoded cysteine to the conserved J-encoded phenylalanine. Sequences without an unambiguous match to a single V gene segment were excluded from the earlier analysis of over 500 of the donors. In an earlier analysis of approximately 610 of the donors, V segments were called functional above 56.7% productive rearrangements and were called segregating when the between-donor standard deviation exceeded 5%. To diagnose cytomegalovirus status from the catalog of TCR beta chain sequences, a statistical classification framework was built. V and J gene assignment, in a later analysis, came from comparing TCR nucleotide sequences with IMGT/GENE-DB human TR gene sequences. The TCRdist pipeline was used in a later analysis to assign CDR3 sequences and most-parsimonious VDJ recombination scenarios. In a later analysis, each TCR beta chain was defined by its CDR3 amino acid sequence together with its V-gene family, and reads without a unique V-gene family were excluded. A later analysis removed several hundred highly shared, low-generation-probability nucleotide sequences to deal with suspected cross-contamination and a sequencing artifact. A later analysis calculated a clonal expansion index for each public chain from normalized within-repertoire ranks of inferred template counts. Generation probabilities in a later analysis came from a VDJ recombination model fitted to out-of-frame rearrangements, and those results were checked against IGoR. Hypergeometric tests were used in a later analysis to score TCR-TCR, TCR-HLA and TCR-CMV co-occurrence, with a repertoire-size bias correction applied to the TCR pairs. A later analysis estimated false discovery rates by permuting HLA or CMV assignments 20 times. In a later analysis, co-occurring TCRs were grouped with DBSCAN, and TCRdist sequence similarity was added when clustering was performed within HLA-allele-positive subsets. For co-occurrence clustering, repertoires with fewer than 30,000 or more than 120,000 public chains were excluded, along with five or six repertoires with anomalous nucleotide sharing. The immuneACCESS repertoire file appears here via TCRdb, limited to in-frame rearrangements. These files lack a portion of the clones; in checked studies, under half of the deficit traces to unresolved V genes, and the cause of the others is not known. That table supplies the V and J calls and clone size; D and trimming were determined from the DNA. The sample profile shows roughly 150,000 clones; 75% of them were found once. The top ten constitute approximately 3.1% of the sample.

The cohort comprised some 680 healthy bone marrow donors. At the time of sampling, all cohort members were nominally healthy, though unrecorded immune exposures were likely present. The donor was CMV seropositive and belonged to the group of 250 to 300 seropositive cohort members. A peripheral blood sample was provided by each donor, and peripheral blood mononuclear cells were used for TCR beta sequencing. Genomic DNA extraction from the blood cell samples was performed with the Qiagen DNeasy Blood Extraction Kit. For this clone: The target of this receptor is not known. No much larger clone is present one base from it, and per-base qualities are unavailable.

V loses 5 bases at its end and J loses 1 base; junction bases beyond the gene matches: 9. The CDR3 numbers 16 residues from cysteine through phenylalanine. Kept here is only the CDR3 DNA, which spans 48 bases and is read in frame from base 1. In the germline V gene, CDR1 corresponds to SGHAT and CDR2 to FQNNGV. The receptor was derived from a woman in her forties or fifties in good health and CMV-seropositive. Material: PBMCs. The chain uses TRBV11-2 and TRBJ2-5; 8 nucleotides in the junction match TRBD2. In nucleotides, the sequence is TGTGCCAGCAGCCCTCGGACTAGCCTTTCCCAAGAGACCCAGTACTTC. Its protein product is CASSPRTSLSQETQYF.